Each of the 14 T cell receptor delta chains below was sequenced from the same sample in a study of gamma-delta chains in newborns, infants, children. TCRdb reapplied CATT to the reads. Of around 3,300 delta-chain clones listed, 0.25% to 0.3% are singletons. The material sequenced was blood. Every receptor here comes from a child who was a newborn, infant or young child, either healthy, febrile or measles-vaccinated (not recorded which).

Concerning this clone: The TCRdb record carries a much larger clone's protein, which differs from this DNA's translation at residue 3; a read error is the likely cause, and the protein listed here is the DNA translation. The DNA for the CDR3 is TGTGCCCGTGACACTTGGGGACCTAGCTCCTGGGACACCCGACAGATGTTTTTC. It yields the protein CARDTWGPSSWDTRQMFF. This chain uses TRDV2 with TRDJ3; possible D gene TRDD3, 5 bases. Looked up from germline, CDR1 is GEAIGNYY and CDR2 is EKD. The CDR3 sequence is 18 residues long.

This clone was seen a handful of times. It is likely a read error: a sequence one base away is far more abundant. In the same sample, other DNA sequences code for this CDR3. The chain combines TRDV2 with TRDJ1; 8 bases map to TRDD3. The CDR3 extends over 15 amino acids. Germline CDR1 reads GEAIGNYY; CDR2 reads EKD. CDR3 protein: CACDTVLGDTDKLIF. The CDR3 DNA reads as TGTGCCTGCGACACCGTACTGGGGGACACCGATAAACTCATCTTT.

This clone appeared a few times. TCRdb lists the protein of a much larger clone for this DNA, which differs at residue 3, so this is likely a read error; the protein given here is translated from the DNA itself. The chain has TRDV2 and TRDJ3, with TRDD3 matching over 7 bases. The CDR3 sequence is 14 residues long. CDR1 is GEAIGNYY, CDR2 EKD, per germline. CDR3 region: CAYDTWGPARQMFF. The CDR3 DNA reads TGTGCCTATGACACCTGGGGGCCGGCCCGACAGATGTTTTTC.

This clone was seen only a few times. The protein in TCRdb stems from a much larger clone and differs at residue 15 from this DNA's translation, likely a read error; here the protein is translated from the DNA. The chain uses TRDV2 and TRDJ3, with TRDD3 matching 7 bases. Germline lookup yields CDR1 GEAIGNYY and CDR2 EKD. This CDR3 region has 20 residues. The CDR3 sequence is CACDTAWGVFSSWDNRQMFF. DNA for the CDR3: TGTGCCTGTGACACCGCCTGGGGGGTTTTCAGCTCCTGGGACAACCGACAGATGTTTTTC.

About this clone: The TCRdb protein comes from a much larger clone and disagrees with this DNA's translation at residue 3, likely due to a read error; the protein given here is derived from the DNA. CDR3 in DNA: TGTGCCCGTGACTACTGGGGGAGCTCCTGGGACACCCGACAGATGTTTTTC. It encodes CARDYWGSSWDTRQMFF. The chain carries TRDV2 and TRDJ3; 9 bases match TRDD3. The germline V gene has CDR1 GEAIGNYY and CDR2 EKD. The CDR3 totals 17 residues.

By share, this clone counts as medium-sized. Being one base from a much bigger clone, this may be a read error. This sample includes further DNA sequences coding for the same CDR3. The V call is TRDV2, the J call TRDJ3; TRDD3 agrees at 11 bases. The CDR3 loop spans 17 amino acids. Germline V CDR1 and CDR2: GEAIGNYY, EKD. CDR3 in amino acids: CACDTWGIRWDTRQMFF. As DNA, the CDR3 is TGTGCCTGTGACACCTGGGGGATACGCTGGGACACCCGGCAGATGTTTTTC.

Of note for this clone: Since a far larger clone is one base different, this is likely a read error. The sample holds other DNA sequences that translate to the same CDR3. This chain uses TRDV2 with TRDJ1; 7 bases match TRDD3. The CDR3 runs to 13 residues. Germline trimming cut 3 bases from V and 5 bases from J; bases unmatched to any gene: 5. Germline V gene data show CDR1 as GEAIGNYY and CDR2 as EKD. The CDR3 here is CACDPLGADKLIF. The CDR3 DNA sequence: TGTGCCTGTGACCCGCTGGGGGCTGATAAACTCATCTTT.

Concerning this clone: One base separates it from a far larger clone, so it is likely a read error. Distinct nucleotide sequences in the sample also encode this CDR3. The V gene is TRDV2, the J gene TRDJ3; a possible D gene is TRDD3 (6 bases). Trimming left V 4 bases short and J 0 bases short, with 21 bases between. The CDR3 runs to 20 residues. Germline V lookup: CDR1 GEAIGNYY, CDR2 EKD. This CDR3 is CACDTKPLDTSSWDTRQMFF. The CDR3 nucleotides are TGTGCCTGTGATACGAAACCCTTGGATACTAGCTCCTGGGACACCCGACAGATGTTTTTC.

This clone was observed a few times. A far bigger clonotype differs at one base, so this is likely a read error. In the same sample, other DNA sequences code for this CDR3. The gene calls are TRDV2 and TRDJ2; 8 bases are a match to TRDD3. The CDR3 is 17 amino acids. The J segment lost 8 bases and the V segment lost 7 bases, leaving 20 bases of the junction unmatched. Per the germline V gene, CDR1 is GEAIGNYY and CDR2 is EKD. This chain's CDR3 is CACVPVNGGSGTAQLFF. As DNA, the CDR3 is TGTGCCTGCGTCCCAGTAAATGGGGGATCAGGGACCGCACAACTCTTCTTT.

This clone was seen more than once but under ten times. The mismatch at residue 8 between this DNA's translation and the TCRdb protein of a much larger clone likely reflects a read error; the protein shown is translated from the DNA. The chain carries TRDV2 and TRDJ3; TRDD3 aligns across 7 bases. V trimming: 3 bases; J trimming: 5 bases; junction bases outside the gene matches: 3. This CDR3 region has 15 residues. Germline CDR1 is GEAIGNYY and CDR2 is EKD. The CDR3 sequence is CACDWGTRDTRQMFF. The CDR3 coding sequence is TGTGCCTGTGACTGGGGGACCCGGGACACCCGACAGATGTTTTTC.

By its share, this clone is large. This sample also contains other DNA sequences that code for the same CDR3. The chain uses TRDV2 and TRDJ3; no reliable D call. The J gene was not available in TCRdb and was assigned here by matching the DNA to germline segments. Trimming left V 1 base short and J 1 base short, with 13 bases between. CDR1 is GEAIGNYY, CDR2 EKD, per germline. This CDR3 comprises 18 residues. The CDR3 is CACDTAGLASWDTRQMFF. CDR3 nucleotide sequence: TGTGCCTGTGACACGGCGGGGTTAGCGTCCTGGGACACCCGACAGATGTTTTTC.

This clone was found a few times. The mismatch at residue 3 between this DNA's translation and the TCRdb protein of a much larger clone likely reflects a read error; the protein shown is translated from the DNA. This CDR3 reads CARDTWGMTAQLFF. CDR3 nucleotides: TGTGCCCGTGACACCTGGGGGATGACAGCACAACTCTTCTTT. The V and J genes are TRDV2 and TRDJ2; 8 nucleotides align to TRDD3. This CDR3 spans 14 amino acids. Germline V lookup: CDR1 GEAIGNYY, CDR2 EKD.

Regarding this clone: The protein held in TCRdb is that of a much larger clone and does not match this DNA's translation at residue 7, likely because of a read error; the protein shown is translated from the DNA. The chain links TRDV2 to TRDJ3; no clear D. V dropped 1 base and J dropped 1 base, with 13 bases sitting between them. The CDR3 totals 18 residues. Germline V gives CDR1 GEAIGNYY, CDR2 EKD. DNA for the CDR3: TGTGCCTGTGACACTCTACCGGGAGGTTCCTGGGACACCCGACAGATGTTTTTC. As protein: CACDTLPGGSWDTRQMFF.

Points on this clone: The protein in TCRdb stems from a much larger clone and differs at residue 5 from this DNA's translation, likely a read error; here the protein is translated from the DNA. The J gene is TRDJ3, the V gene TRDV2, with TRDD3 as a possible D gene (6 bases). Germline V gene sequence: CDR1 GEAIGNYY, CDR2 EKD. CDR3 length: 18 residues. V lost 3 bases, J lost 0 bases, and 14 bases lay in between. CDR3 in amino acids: CACDAVGGSSWDTRQMFF. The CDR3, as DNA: TGTGCCTGTGACGCCGTGGGGGGAAGCTCCTGGGACACCCGACAGATGTTTTTC.